The TCR beta chain under discussion was sequenced for a study of a mutant IDH1 vaccine in newly diagnosed glioma. Overall study context: Vaccination followed radiotherapy alone by 4-6 weeks, or accompanied temozolomide cycles. Treated individuals were about 60% male and approximately 40% female, averaging roughly 39 years of age.

Study-level results: Among patients, 80% to 95% showed immune responses induced by the vaccine.

Deletions cut 5 bases from V and 1 base from J, with 12 bases between. The CDR3 runs 15 residues. Germline-derived CDR1 and CDR2 are SGHVS and FNYEAQ. On this clone itself: Antigen: not known.

Clones were read by immunoSEQ multiplex PCR, and TCRdb kept only the in-frame ones, dropping some. There are under 60,000 clones in the sample; over 60% occur only once, and roughly an eighth lies in the top ten. Sample time point: week 35, safety follow-up. The study gave 300 ug of mutant IDH1 20-mer peptide per vaccine dose, with topical imiquimod. Each donor presented with a new WHO grade 3 or 4 astrocytoma that tested IDH1-mutant and showed ATRX loss. The sequencing here drew on PBMCs, taken from a glioma patient whose treatment included an IDH1 peptide vaccine. The receptor comes from a man in his forties with glioma. This sequence joins TRBV7-6 and TRBJ2-1; D is ambiguous. The CDR3 DNA reads TGTGCCAGCAGCCCCATTTATAAATCCTACAATGAGCAGTTCTTC. Amino acids: CASSPIYKSYNEQFF.